The text below deals with one T cell receptor beta chain. This clonotype was detected many times. The clone's antigen remains unknown. Base qualities are not recorded, but no much larger clone differs from it by a single base. The library was prepared using multiplex PCR. The instrument was an Illumina HiSeq 4000. iRepertoire HTBI primers and Arm-PCR amplification of CDR3 regions were used to construct TCR beta libraries. Before sequencing, the PCR products went through gel purification. In the original analysis: A total of fewer than 70 TRBV and 14 TRBJ segments were identified across samples and were used for gene usage analysis of CDR3 amino acid clonotypes. Filtered high-quality paired reads were merged into contigs using COPE and FqMerger. BLAST was used to align contigs to the IMGT TRBV, TRBD and TRBJ reference genes, and CDR3 was defined following IMGT. Any clonotype with a frequency above 0.1% was counted as a highly expanded clone. Shannon entropy was used to measure repertoire diversity, and the Gini coefficient was used to measure V-J evenness. A clonotype was considered public if more than one individual shared it. The raw public data were reprocessed by TCRdb itself: fastp quality trimming at Q25, MiXCR clonotype calling, in-frame beta chains only. Each entry merges the rows of one CDR3 protein and shows their most common DNA and genes. These V and J calls are TCRdb output, not the study's own analysis. This sample comprises hundreds of thousands of distinct CDR3 sequences, 12% of them detected only once. The top ten clones comprise almost 9% of the sample.

The data stem from a study of regulatory T cells in long-lasting Graves disease (TCRdb year 2021). Study-level background: Patients with newly diagnosed Graves' disease had been on antithyroid drugs for under 3 months. TCR sequencing covered roughly 13 persistent and 20 newly diagnosed Graves' disease patients, around 33 samples in total. The study was registered as a clinical trial and conducted in China. Patients with persistent Graves' disease were compared with patients with newly diagnosed Graves' disease using TCR sequencing and RNA sequencing of peripheral blood.

Spanning cysteine to phenylalanine, the CDR3 consists of 18 amino acids. Only CDR3 DNA remains: 54 bases, in frame from the first base. For CDR1 and CDR2, the germline V gene (reference sequence) lists LGHDT and YNNKEL. V trim: 0 bases; J trim: 5 bases; unmatched bases: 15. What this sample's time point label stands for: newly diagnosed GD, antithyroid drugs for less than 3 months. For both TCR sequencing and RNA sequencing, RNA was extracted from PBMCs in TRIzol. The diagnosis of Graves' disease was made according to American Thyroid Association guidelines. Patients for the study were recruited at an endocrinology department in Xi'an, China. From each patient, 7.5 to 9.5 milliliters of peripheral blood was collected into an EDTA anticoagulant tube. Ficoll Paque Plus density gradient separation was used to isolate PBMCs, and no additional T cell sorting was done. An Agilent 2100 Bioanalyzer and agarose gel were used to assess RNA quality, and a NanoDrop 2000 was used to measure RNA concentration.

Here is what the overall study found, with its caveats: Sequencing and analysis were limited to the TCR beta chain. Persistent patients shared more public clonotypes among themselves (around 2,500) than newly diagnosed patients did (roughly 910). Peripheral blood alone was examined, since thyroid tissue, which constituted the primary lesion, could not be accessed. The authors acknowledged the small sample size as a limitation that may reduce accuracy. Lower TCR Shannon entropy and fewer highly expanded clones were observed in persistent Graves' disease patients than in newly diagnosed patients, which suggested clonal expansion. Persistent disease showed preferential use of TRBV28, TRBJ1-2 and TRBJ2-5, whereas newly diagnosed disease favored TRBV20-1 and TRBJ2-1.

The same sample was also used in a study of T cells in Graves' hyperthyroidism and ophthalmopathy. The second investigation adds: Graves' hyperthyroidism was defined as stable when no progression to ophthalmopathy occurred over 18 months of follow-up. Hyperthyroidism patients were newly diagnosed, with disease duration under 2 months, and aged 18 to 65 years. Patients with uncontrolled infections, other autoimmune diseases, pregnancy or lactation were excluded. Diagnoses were established on the basis of clinical symptoms, serum thyroxine and TRAb, thyroid ultrasound, and orbital computed tomography. The TCR CDR3 was subjected to a first round of RT-PCR using the HTBI primer set and the Qiagen OneStep RT-PCR kit. Most expanded thyroid clonotypes (frequency above 0.001) were also detected in blood, a finding suggesting that blood repertoires may reflect thyroid immune responses. A 13 V-J signature model separated ophthalmopathy from stable hyperthyroidism, with approximately 86% sensitivity and roughly 81% specificity in cross-validation and 80%/75% in testing. During validation, the model predicted progression to ophthalmopathy a median of about 5.9 months ahead of onset, with almost 71% sensitivity and 72.22% specificity. To identify distinguishing TCR V-J signatures, a discovery cohort of 90 to 100 patients was used, comprising 40 to 45 with Graves' ophthalmopathy and some 60 with stable Graves' hyperthyroidism. Prospective prediction of ophthalmopathy was tested in an independent validation cohort of some 19 hyperthyroidism patients and 17 patients who later progressed to ophthalmopathy. For training and testing, the 100 or so patients in the discovery cohort were randomly divided in a 7:3 ratio. The study also compared thyroid tissue and blood T-cell repertoires from roughly six Graves' hyperthyroidism patients. Once sampling was done, hyperthyroidism patients were given methimazole at a starting dose of 30 mg daily, whereas ophthalmopathy patients were given high-dose intravenous methylprednisolone. A second multiplex PCR round built the libraries, followed by size selection and purification. Libraries were sequenced paired-end with 100 bp reads on an Illumina HiSeq2000. Raw data were processed with SOAPnuke, discarding reads with adapters, uncalled bases, mean Phred below 15, or no exact constant-primer or identifier match. High-quality paired reads were merged with COPE v1.2.5, and unique nucleotide sequences were defined as clonotypes. MiTCR v1.1 was used to align the clonotypes against IMGT TRBV, TRBD and TRBJ reference segments. The analysis included only V-J combinations with a frequency above 0.0001, which together covered 99% to 99.2% of the repertoires. The TCS score was defined as F50 (clonal expansion) divided by E x V (chaos), with BLOSUM62-based TCRdist calculated between CDR3 peptides within each V-J. Welch's t-statistics and random forest reduced approximately 520 V-J features to 10 to 15, which were used in a naive Bayes classifier (R e1071). Sample size was not statistically predetermined, and blinding of investigators to group allocation was not performed. According to the paper, TCR Vbeta CDR3 sequencing was carried out on approximately 140 peripheral blood samples, which came from 40 to 45 ophthalmopathy, around 75 hyperthyroidism and roughly 17 progressor patients.

The TCR comes from a woman in her thirties with Graves disease. Donor details come from another sample of the same person, matched by shared clones. The sample here was peripheral blood mononuclear cells (PBMCs), taken at new diagnosis, from a patient treated with antithyroid drugs. The chain joins TRBV3-1 to TRBJ2-5; 7 bases in the junction line up with TRBD2. The CDR3 amino acid sequence is: CASSQDVLAAPSAETQYF. The DNA sequence reads TGTGCCAGCAGCCAAGATGTCCTAGCGGCCCCTTCGGCGGAGACCCAGTACTTC.